This T cell receptor (beta chain) was recovered during a study of blood T cells in healthy people across ages (dated by TCRdb to 2013 to 2016). Study-level background: In model experiments, template switching captured about one uniquely barcoded TCR beta cDNA molecule for every two T cells. To avoid experimental bias, donors of different ages were randomly spread across the sequencing lanes. To track age-related changes in TCR beta repertoire diversity, the study relied on deep sequencing normalized with unique cDNA molecular identifiers. Four age groups were formed from the donors: young (average approximately 15 years), middle-aged (approximately 42), aged (over 55) and long-lived (around 80). Using the same blood draw, the study looked at two additional independent replicas of 1 million unique cDNA reads for two donors, one aged 18 to 29 and the other aged 80 or older. Study-wide conclusions, independent of this receptor: Donor CMV infection status was unknown, potentially confounding age-related changes in expanded clonotypes. Because profiling used bulk unsorted PBMCs, naive and antigen-experienced compartments could not be compared conclusively. A strong correlation was found between observed TCR beta diversity and the percentage of naive T cells measured by flow cytometry. Observed TCR beta diversity per million T cells fell roughly linearly with age, and a significant reduction was already apparent by age around 40. Estimates of total diversity from one million sequenced T cells were regarded as lower bounds and underestimates. Compared with the aged group, the long-lived group had more naive CD4+ T cells, fewer expanded clones and increased TCR diversity, a pattern suggesting age selection.

The library came from 5' RACE. The reads were generated on an Illumina HiSeq 2500. The second PCR ran for roughly 7 to 12 cycles and used a J-beta primer mix along with a sample-barcoded 5' primer. Each TCR beta cDNA molecule received a unique molecular identifier from a template-switch 5' adaptor carrying 12 random nucleotides. At least 2.5 million CDR3-containing paired-end reads were obtained from each sample. First-strand cDNA synthesis was performed from all RNA using the Mint cDNA synthesis kit, with priming by a TRBC-specific oligonucleotide. Following uracil-DNA glycosylase treatment, all cDNA underwent a first 18-cycle PCR with the universal primers M1SS and BC2_uni_R. The study's processing was this. For normalization, 1 million high-quality reads, each with a distinct molecular identifier, were randomly selected from each sample. Instead of being binned into consensus sequences, reads that shared molecular identifiers were thrown out. CDR3 identification, clonotype clustering and error correction used MiTCR with a Q25 quality threshold and the strictest error-elimination algorithm. Lower-bound total TCR beta diversity was estimated with a nonparametric unseen species model using Euler transformation. Using fastp trimming at Q25 and MiXCR clonotype assembly, TCRdb reanalyzed the public sequencing data and kept in-frame beta chains. Every entry covers one CDR3 protein and lists the most common genes and DNA from its rows. These V and J calls are TCRdb output, not the study's own analysis. Within this sample are around 1,500,000 distinct CDR3 sequences, with roughly 28% of them counted one time only. Of the sample, 7.7% is held by the ten largest clones.

Ends trimmed: V by 2 bases, J by 3 bases; bases unmatched to a gene: 7. Spanning cysteine to phenylalanine, the CDR3 consists of 16 amino acids. Of all the DNA, just the CDR3 is kept, 48 bases in frame from base 1. According to the germline V gene, CDR1 reads SGHRS and CDR2 reads YFSETQ. In this sample, this clonotype turned up a few times. Its antigen is not yet known. No quality values exist for individual bases; no much larger clone is one base distant. Donors were a few dozen systemically healthy Caucasian individuals from Russia aged roughly 6 to 90 years. Each donor gave about 9.7 milliliters of peripheral blood, drawn into EDTA-treated Vacutainer tubes. Ficoll-Paque density-gradient centrifugation was used to isolate PBMCs, with at least 6 million obtained per sample. Total RNA, at least 6 micrograms per sample, was extracted from PBMCs with Trizol reagent. For every donor, flow cytometry on a PBMC aliquot measured the percentage of naive CD45RAhigh/CD27high T cells.

The clonotype comes from a woman aged 25 to 39 in good health. This receptor chain uses TRBV5-1 and TRBJ2-3; 9 bases in the junction line up with TRBD1. The sequenced sample was blood. The nucleotide sequence reads as follows: TGCGCCAGCAGCTTACCTGGACAGGGGAGGACAGATACGCAGTATTTT. This yields the protein CASSLPGQGRTDTQYF. Reference TRBV5-1 and TRBJ2-3 proteins supply the regions before and after the CDR3; the full variable domain is: KAGVTQTPRYLIKTRGQQVTLSCSPISGHRSVSWYQQTPGQGLQFLFEYFSETQRNKGNFPGRFSGRQFSNSRSEMNVSTLELGDSALYLCASSLPGQGRTDTQYFGPGTRLTVL.